This TCR beta chain was sequenced in a study of blood T cells in healthy people across ages (dated by TCRdb to between 2015 and 2017). In terms of the full investigation: Template switching captured roughly one uniquely barcoded TCR beta cDNA molecule per two T cells in model experiments. To avoid experimental bias, donors of different ages were distributed randomly across sequencing lanes. The study measured age-related changes in TCR beta repertoire diversity using deep sequencing normalized with unique cDNA molecular identifiers. Using the same blood draw, the study looked at two additional independent replicas of 1 million unique cDNA reads for two donors, one aged 18 to 30 and the other aged 80 or older. Donors were grouped into four age groups: young (average approximately 16 years), middle-aged (under 40), aged (around 62) and long-lived (around 82). The research as a whole found: Estimates of total diversity based on one million sequenced T cells were regarded as lower bounds and as underestimates. The percentage of naive T cells measured by flow cytometry correlated strongly with observed TCR beta diversity. Observed TCR beta diversity per million T cells fell roughly linearly with age, and a significant reduction was already apparent by age about 43. The CMV infection status of donors was not known, potentially confounding age-related changes in expanded clonotypes. The long-lived group showed more naive CD4+ T cells, fewer expanded clones and increased TCR diversity than the aged group, suggesting age selection. Conclusive comparison of naive and antigen-experienced compartments was prevented by the profiling of bulk unsorted PBMCs.

The donors were some 36 Caucasian individuals from Russia, aged roughly 6 to 95 years, who were systemically healthy. Roughly 10 milliliters of peripheral blood were collected from each donor into EDTA-treated Vacutainer tubes. PBMCs were isolated by Ficoll-Paque density-gradient centrifugation, with at least 6 million obtained per sample. Total RNA, at least 6 micrograms per sample, was extracted from PBMCs with Trizol reagent. For every donor, an aliquot of PBMCs went through flow cytometry to measure the percentages of naive CD45RAhigh/CD27high T cells. This clonotype was counted a few times. What this receptor recognizes is not known. With a much larger clone just one base away, this may be a read error. Its CDR3 holds 13 amino acids, cysteine through phenylalanine. CDR3 DNA only is kept here, 39 bases in frame from base 1. V loses 0 bases, J loses 2 bases, and the germline ends lie 5 bases apart.

Libraries came from 5' RACE. Sequencing took place on an Illumina HiSeq 2500. A second PCR of about 7 to 12 cycles was run with a J-beta primer mix and a sample-barcoded 5' primer. A template-switch 5' adaptor carrying 12 random nucleotides introduced a unique molecular identifier onto each TCR beta cDNA molecule. At least 2.5 million CDR3-containing paired-end reads were obtained from each sample. First-strand cDNA was synthesized from all RNA with the Mint cDNA synthesis kit, primed by a TRBC-specific oligonucleotide. All cDNA was treated with uracil-DNA glycosylase and then went through a first 18-cycle PCR with the universal primers M1SS and BC2_uni_R. On the authors' methods: For normalization, 1 million high-quality reads were randomly selected from each sample, with every read carrying a distinct molecular identifier. Reads with shared molecular identifiers were discarded instead of being binned into consensus sequences. MiTCR, set to a Q25 quality threshold and the strictest error-elimination algorithm, was used for CDR3 identification, clonotype clustering and error correction. A nonparametric unseen species model using Euler transformation provided a lower-bound estimate of total TCR beta diversity. TCRdb itself trimmed the public reads at Q25 with fastp, ran MiXCR and retained productive beta chains. Duplicate CDR3 protein sequences are folded into a single record with the most common DNA and genes. TCRdb, not the authors, supplied the V and J calls. This sample gives about 1,000,000 distinct CDR3 sequences in total; around 43% of them show up just once. Together, the top ten hold about 19% of the sample.

The chain was built from TRBV12-3 or TRBV12-4 and TRBJ2-7, with the D segment identity uncertain. The TCR was taken from a woman aged 55-70 years in good health. Sequences were obtained from blood. The CDR3 protein is CASSLAVAYEQYF. The bases are TGTGCCAGCAGTTTAGCGGTAGCCTACGAGCAGTACTTC.